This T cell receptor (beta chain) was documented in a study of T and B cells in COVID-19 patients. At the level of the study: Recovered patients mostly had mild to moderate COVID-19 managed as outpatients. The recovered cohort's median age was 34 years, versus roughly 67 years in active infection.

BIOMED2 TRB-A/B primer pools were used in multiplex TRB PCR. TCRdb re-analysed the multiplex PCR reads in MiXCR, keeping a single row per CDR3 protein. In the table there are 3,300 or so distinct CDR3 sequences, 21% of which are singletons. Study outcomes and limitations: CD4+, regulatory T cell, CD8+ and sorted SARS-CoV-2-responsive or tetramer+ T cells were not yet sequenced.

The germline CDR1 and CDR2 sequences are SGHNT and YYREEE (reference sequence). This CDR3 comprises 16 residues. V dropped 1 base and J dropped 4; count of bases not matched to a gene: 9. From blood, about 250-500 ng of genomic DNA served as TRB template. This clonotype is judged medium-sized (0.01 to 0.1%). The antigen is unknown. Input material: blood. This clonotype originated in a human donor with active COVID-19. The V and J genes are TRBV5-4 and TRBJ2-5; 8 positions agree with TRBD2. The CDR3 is CASSLMGREVGETQYF. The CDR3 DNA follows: TGTGCCAGCAGCTTGATGGGGCGGGAGGTCGGAGAGACCCAGTACTTC.